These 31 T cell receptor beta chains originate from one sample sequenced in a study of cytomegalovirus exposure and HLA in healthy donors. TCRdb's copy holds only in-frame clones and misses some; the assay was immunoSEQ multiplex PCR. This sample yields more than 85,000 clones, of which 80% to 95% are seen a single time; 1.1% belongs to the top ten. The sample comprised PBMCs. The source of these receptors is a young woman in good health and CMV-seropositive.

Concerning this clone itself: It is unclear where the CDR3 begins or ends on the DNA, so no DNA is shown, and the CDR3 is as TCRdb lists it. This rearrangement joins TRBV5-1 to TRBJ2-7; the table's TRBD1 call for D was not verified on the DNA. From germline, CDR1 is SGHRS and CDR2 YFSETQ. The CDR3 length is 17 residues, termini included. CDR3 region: CASSSSLGGQVRYEQYF.

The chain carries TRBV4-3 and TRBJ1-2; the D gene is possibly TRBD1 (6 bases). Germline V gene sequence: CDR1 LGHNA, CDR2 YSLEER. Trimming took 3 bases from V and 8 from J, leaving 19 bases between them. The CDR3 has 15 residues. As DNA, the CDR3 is TGCGCCAGCAGCCAGGAAACCGGGACAACTGAAGGCTACACCTTC. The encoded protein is CASSQETGTTEGYTF.

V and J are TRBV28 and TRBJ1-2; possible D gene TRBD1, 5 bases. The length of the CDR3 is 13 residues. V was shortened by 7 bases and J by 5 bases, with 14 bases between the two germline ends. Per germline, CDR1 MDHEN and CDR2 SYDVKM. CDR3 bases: TGTGCCAGCATGGCAAAGGGGAAGTATGGCTACACCTTC. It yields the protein CASMAKGKYGYTF.

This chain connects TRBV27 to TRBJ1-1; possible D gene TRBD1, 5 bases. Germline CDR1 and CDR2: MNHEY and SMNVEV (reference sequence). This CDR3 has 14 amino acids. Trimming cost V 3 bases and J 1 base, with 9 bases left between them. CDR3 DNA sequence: TGTGCCAGCAGTTTTGACAGCCGGAACACTGAAGCTTTCTTT. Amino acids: CASSFDSRNTEAFF.

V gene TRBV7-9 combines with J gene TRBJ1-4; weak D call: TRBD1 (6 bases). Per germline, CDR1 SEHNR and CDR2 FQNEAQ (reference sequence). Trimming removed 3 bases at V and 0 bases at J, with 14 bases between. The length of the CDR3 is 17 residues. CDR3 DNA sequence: TGTGCCAGCAGCTTCCTCACGGGGACACCAACTAATGAAAAACTGTTTTTT. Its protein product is CASSFLTGTPTNEKLFF.

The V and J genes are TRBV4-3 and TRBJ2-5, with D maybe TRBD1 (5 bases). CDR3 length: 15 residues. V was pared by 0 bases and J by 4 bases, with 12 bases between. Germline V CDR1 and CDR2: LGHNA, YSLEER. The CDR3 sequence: CASSQDPVRGETQYF. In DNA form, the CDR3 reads TGCGCCAGCAGCCAAGACCCGGTTAGGGGAGAGACCCAGTACTTC.

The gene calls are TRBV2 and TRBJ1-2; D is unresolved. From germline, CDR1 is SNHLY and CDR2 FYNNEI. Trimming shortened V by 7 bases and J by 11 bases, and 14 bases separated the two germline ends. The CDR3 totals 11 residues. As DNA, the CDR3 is TGTGCCAGCATAACGGGAGAACCTTACACCTTC. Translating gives CASITGEPYTF.

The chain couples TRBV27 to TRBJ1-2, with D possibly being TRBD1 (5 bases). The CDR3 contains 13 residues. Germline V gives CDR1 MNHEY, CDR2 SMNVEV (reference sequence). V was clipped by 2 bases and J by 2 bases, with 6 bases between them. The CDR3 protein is CASSLRGNYGYTF. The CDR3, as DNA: TGTGCCAGCAGTTTAAGGGGAAACTATGGCTACACCTTC.

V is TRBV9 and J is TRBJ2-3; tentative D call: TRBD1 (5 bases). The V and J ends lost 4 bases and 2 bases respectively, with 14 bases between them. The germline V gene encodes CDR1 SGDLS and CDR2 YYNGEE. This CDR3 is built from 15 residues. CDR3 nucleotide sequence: TGTGCCAGCAGCCCAGGGAAGTCTGACACAGATACGCAGTATTTT. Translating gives CASSPGKSDTDTQYF.

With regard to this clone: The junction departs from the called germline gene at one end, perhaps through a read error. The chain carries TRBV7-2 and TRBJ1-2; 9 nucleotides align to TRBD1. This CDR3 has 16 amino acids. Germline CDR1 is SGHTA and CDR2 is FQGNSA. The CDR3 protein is CASSLKQGALGIPLNF. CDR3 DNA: TGTGCCAGCAGCCTTAAACAGGGGGCCCTGGGAATCCCGCTAAACTTC. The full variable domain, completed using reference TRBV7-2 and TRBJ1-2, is GAGVSQSPSNKVTEKGKDVELRCDPISGHTALYWYRQSLGQGLEFLIYFQGNSAPDKSGLPSDRFSAERTGGSVSTLTIQRTQQEDSAVYLCASSLKQGALGIPLNFGSGTRLTVV.

CDR3 amino acids: CASSLYPNTGLSGYTF. CDR3 DNA sequence: TGTGCCAGCAGTTTATACCCGAATACGGGTCTAAGTGGCTACACCTTC. V usage is TRBV28 and J usage is TRBJ1-2, with D unclear. The CDR3 covers 16 residues. Trimming stripped 1 base from V and 7 bases from J, with 19 bases between. Germline-derived CDR1 and CDR2 are MDHEN and SYDVKM.

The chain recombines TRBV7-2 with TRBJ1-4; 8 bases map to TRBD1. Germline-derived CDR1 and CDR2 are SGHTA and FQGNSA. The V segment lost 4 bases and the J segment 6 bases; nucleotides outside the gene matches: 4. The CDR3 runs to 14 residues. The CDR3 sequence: CASSSGGGDEKLFF. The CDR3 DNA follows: TGTGCCAGCAGCTCAGGGGGCGGGGATGAAAAACTGTTTTTT.

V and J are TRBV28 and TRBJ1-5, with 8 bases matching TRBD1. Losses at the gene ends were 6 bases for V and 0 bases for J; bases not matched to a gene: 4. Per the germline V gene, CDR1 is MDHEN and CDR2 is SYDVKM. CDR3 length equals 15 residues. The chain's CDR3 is CASRTTGGSNQPQHF. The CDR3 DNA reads TGTGCCAGCAGAACCACAGGGGGTAGCAATCAGCCCCAGCATTTT.

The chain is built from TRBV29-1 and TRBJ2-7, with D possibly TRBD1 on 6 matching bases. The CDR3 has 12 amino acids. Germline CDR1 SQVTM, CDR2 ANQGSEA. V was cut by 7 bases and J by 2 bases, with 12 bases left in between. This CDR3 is CSAWAGAYEQYF. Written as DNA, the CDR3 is TGCAGCGCTTGGGCAGGGGCCTACGAGCAGTACTTC.

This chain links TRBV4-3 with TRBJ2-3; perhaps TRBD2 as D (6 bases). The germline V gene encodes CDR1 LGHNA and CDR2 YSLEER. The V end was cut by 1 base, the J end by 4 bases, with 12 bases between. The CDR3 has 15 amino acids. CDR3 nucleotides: TGCGCCAGCAGCCAAGCGGGCAGGGAGGCAGATACGCAGTATTTT. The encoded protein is CASSQAGREADTQYF.

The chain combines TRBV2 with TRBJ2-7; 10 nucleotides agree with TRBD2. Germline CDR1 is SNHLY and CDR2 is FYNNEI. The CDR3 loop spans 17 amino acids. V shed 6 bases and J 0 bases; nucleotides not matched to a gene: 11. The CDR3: CASRRTSGPRSSYEQYF. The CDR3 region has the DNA TGTGCCAGCAGACGGACTAGCGGACCACGAAGCTCCTACGAGCAGTACTTC.

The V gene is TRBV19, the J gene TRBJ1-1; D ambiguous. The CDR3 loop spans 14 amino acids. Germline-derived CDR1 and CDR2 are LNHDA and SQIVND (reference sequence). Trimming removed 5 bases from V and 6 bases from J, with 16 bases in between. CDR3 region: CASSASVLVAEAFF. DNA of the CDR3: TGTGCCAGTAGTGCCTCCGTTTTAGTCGCTGAAGCTTTCTTT.

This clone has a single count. The CDR3 protein is CASSQDFTRPSTDTQYF. The CDR3 nucleotides are TGTGCCAGCAGCCAAGATTTTACTAGACCTAGCACAGATACGCAGTATTTT. The genes are TRBV14 and TRBJ2-3; a weak D match, TRBD2 (5 bases). Looked up from germline, CDR1 is SGHDN and CDR2 is FVKESK. The CDR3 consists of 17 residues. V lost 0 bases and J 0 bases, leaving 13 bases between the germline ends.

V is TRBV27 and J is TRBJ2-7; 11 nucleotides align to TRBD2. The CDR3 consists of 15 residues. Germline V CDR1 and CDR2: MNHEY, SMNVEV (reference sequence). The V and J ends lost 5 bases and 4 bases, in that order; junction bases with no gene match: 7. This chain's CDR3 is CASSPPSGRRYEQYF. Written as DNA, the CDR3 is TGTGCCAGCAGTCCTCCTAGCGGGAGGAGGTACGAGCAGTACTTC.

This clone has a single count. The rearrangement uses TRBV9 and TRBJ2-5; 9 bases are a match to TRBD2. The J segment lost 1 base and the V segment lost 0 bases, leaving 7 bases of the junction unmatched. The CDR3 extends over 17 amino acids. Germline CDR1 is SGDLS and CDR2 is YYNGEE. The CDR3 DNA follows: TGTGCCAGCAGCGTAGGGGCGGGGGGGAAGCTCCAAGAGACCCAGTACTTC. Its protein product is CASSVGAGGKLQETQYF.

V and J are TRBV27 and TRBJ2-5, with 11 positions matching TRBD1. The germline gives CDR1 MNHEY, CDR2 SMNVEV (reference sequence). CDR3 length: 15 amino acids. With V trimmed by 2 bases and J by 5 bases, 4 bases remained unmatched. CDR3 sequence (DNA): TGTGCCAGCAGTTTAGGACAGGGGGCCCATGAGACCCAGTACTTC. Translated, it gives CASSLGQGAHETQYF.

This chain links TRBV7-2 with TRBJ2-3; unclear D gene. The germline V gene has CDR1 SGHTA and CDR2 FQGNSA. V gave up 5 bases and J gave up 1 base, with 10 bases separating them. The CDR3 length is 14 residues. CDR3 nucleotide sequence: TGTGCCAGCAGCCAACGACGGGGCACAGATACGCAGTATTTT. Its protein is CASSQRRGTDTQYF.

CDR3: CASSPLAGGTGELFF. Here the CDR3 DNA reads TGCGCCAGCAGCCCACTAGCGGGAGGCACCGGGGAGCTGTTTTTT. V gene TRBV5-1 combines with J gene TRBJ2-2; 12 positions match TRBD2. This CDR3 has 15 amino acids. Germline V gives CDR1 SGHRS, CDR2 YFSETQ. Unmatched junction bases numbered 2, after V lost 4 bases and J lost 4 bases. Supplemented by reference TRBV5-1 and TRBJ2-2, the full variable domain reads KAGVTQTPRYLIKTRGQQVTLSCSPISGHRSVSWYQQTPGQGLQFLFEYFSETQRNKGNFPGRFSGRQFSNSRSEMNVSTLELGDSALYLCASSPLAGGTGELFFGEGSRLTVL.

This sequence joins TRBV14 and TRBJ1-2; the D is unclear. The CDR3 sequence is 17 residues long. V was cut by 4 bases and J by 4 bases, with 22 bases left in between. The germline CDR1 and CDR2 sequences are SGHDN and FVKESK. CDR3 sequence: CASSRDAGWERVYGYTF. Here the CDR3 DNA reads TGTGCCAGCAGCCGAGATGCAGGTTGGGAGCGCGTCTATGGCTACACCTTC. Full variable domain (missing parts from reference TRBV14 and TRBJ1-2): EAGVTQFPSHSVIEKGQTVTLRCDPISGHDNLYWYRRVMGKEIKFLLHFVKESKQDESGMPNNRFLAERTGGTYSTLKVQPAELEDSGVYFCASSRDAGWERVYGYTFGSGTRLTVV.

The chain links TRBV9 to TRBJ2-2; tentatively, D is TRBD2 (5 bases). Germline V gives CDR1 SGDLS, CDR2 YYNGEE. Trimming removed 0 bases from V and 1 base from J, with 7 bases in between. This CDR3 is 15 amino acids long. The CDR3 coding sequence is TGTGCCAGCAGCGTAGGAGGGTGGAACACCGGGGAGCTGTTTTTT. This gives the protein CASSVGGWNTGELFF.

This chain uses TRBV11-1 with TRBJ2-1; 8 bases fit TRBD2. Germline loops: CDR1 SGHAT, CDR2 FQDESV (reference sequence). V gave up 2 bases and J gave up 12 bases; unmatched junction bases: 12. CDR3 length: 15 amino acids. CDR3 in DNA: TGTGCCAGCAGCTTATATCCAGCGGGAGAGTTGGGGCAGTTCTTC. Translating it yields CASSLYPAGELGQFF.

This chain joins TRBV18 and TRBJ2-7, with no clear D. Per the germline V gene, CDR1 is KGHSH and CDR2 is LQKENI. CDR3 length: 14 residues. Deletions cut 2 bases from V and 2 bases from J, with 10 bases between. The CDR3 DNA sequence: TGTGCCAGCTCACCATTCGAGAATACCTACGAGCAGTACTTC. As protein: CASSPFENTYEQYF.

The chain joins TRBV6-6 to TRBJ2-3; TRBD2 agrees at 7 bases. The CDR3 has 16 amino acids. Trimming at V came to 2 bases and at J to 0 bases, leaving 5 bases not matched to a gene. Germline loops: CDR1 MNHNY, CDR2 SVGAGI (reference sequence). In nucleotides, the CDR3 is TGTGCCAGCAGTTACCGGGGGGACCCTAGCACAGATACGCAGTATTTT. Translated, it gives CASSYRGDPSTDTQYF.

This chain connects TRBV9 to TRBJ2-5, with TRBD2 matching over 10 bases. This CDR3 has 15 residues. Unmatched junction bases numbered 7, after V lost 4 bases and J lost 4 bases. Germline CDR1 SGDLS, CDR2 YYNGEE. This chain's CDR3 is CASSTAGGPGETQYF. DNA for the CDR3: TGTGCCAGCAGCACAGCGGGAGGGCCGGGAGAGACCCAGTACTTC.

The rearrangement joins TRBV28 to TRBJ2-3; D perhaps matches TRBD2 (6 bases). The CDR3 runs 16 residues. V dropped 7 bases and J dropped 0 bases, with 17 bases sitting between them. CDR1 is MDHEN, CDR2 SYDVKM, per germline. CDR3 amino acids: CASNAPGRGSTDTQYF. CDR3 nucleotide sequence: TGTGCCAGCAATGCCCCTGGGCGGGGTAGCACAGATACGCAGTATTTT.

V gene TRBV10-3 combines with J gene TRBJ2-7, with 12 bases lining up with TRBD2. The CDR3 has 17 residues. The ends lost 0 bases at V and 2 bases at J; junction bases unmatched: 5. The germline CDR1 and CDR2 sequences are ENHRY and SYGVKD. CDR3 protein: CAISESKGLAGTYEQYF. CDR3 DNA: TGTGCCATCAGTGAGTCTAAAGGACTAGCGGGGACCTACGAGCAGTACTTC.